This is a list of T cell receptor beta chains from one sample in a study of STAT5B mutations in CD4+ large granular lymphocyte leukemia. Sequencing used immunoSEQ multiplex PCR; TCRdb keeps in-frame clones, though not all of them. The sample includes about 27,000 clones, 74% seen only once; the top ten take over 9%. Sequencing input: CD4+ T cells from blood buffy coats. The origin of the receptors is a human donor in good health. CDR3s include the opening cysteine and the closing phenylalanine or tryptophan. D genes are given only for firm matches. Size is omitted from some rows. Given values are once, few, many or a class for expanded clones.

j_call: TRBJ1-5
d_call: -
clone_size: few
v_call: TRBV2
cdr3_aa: CASSDRNQPQHF
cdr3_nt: TGTGCCAGCAGTGATCGCAATCAGCCCCAGCATTTT

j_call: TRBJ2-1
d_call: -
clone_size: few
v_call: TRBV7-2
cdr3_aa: CASSGSGLRLDEQFF
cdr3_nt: TGTGCCAGCAGCGGCTCGGGCCTCCGCCTAGATGAGCAGTTCTTC

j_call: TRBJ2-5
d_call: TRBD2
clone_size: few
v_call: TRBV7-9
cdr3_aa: CASSAPATSGMRGETQYF
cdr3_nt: TGTGCCAGCAGCGCCCCCGCGACTAGCGGGATGAGGGGGGAGACCCAGTACTTC

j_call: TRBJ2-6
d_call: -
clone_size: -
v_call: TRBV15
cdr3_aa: CATGRDTPNVLTF
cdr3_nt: TGTGCCACCGGCCGGGACACACCCAACGTCCTGACTTTC

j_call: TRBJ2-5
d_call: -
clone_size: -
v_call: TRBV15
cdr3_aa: CATSRPSRAAETQYF
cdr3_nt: TGTGCCACCAGCAGACCGTCCCGGGCAGCCGAGACCCAGTACTTC

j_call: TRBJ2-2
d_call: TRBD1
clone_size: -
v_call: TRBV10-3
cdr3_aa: CAITRTGGPANTGELFF
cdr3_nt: TGTGCCATCACCCGGACAGGCGGCCCCGCGAACACCGGGGAGCTGTTTTTT

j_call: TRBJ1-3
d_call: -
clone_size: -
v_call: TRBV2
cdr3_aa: CASSEGRSGNTIYF
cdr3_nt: TGTGCCAGCAGCGAGGGACGGAGCGGAAACACCATATATTTT

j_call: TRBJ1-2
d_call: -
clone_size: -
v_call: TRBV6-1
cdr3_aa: CASSGQGGVYGYTF
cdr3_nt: TGTGCCAGCAGTGGGCAGGGAGGGGTCTATGGCTACACCTTC

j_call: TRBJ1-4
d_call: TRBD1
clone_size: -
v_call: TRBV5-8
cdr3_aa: CASSTDRGVREKLFF
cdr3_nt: TGTGCCAGCAGCACGGACAGGGGGGTCCGAGAAAAACTGTTTTTT

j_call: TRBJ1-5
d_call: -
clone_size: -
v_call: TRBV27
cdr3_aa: CASSIGGGNQPQHF
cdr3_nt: TGTGCCAGCAGTATAGGTGGAGGGAATCAGCCCCAGCATTTT

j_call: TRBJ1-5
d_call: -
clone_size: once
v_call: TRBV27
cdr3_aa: CASSFQGTSNQPQHF
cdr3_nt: TGTGCCAGCAGTTTCCAGGGGACTAGCAATCAGCCCCAGCATTTT

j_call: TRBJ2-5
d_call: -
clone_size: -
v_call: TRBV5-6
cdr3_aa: CASNSVGHGVVETQYF
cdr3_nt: TGTGCCAGCAATTCGGTCGGACATGGCGTGGTGGAGACCCAGTACTTC

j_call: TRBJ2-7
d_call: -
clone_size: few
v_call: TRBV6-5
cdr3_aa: CASRPAAQLSYEQYF
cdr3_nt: TGTGCCAGCAGACCCGCGGCCCAGCTCTCATACGAGCAGTACTTC

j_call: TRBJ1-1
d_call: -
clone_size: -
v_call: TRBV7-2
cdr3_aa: CASSPLGGDTEAFF
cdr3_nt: TGTGCCAGCAGCCCCCTCGGGGGCGACACTGAAGCTTTCTTT

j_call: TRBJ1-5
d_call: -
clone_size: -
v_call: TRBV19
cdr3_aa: CASASRGEDQPQHF
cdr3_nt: TGTGCCAGCGCCTCGAGGGGGGAGGATCAGCCCCAGCATTTT

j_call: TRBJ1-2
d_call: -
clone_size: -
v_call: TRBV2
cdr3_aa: CASNGQRGYGYTF
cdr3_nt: TGTGCCAGCAACGGACAGAGGGGGTATGGCTACACCTTC

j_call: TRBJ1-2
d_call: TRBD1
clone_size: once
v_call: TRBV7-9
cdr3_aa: CASSSGQGTNYGYTF
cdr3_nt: TGTGCCAGCAGTTCCGGACAGGGTACTAACTATGGCTACACCTTC

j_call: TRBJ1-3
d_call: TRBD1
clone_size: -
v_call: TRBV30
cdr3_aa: CAWSVQGGPGNTIYF
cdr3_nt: TGTGCCTGGAGTGTACAGGGGGGTCCTGGAAACACCATATATTTT

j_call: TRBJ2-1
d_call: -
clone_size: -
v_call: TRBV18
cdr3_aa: CASSPSGGYNEQFF
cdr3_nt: TGTGCCAGCTCACCGAGCGGTGGATACAATGAGCAGTTCTTC

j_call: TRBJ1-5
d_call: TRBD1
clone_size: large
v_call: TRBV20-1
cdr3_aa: CSARGQEPQHF
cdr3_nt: TGCAGTGCTAGGGGACAGGAGCCCCAGCATTTT

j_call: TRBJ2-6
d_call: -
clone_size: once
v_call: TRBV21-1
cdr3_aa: CASSKGGGVNSGANVLTF
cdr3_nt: TGTGCCAGCAGCAAAGGAGGTGGGGTGAACTCTGGGGCCAACGTCCTGACTTTC

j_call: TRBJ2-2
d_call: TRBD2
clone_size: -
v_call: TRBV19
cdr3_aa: CASDPSGSSTGELFF
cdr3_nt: TGTGCCAGTGATCCTAGCGGGAGTAGCACCGGGGAGCTGTTTTTT

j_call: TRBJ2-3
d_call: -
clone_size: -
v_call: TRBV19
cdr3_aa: CASASTGEGDTQYF
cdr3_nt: TGTGCCAGCGCCTCGACAGGGGAGGGCGATACGCAGTATTTT

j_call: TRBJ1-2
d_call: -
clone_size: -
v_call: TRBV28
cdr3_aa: CASSSGLFQGYTF
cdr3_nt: TGTGCCAGCAGCTCGGGATTATTTCAGGGCTACACCTTC

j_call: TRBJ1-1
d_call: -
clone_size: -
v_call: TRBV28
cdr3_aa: CASSGQRMAAASEAFF
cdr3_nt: TGTGCCAGCAGTGGACAAAGGATGGCGGCCGCGAGTGAAGCTTTCTTT

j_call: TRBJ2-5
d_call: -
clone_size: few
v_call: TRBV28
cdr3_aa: CASSLSPTEPNEETQYF
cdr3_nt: TGTGCCAGCAGTTTATCTCCGACAGAACCCAACGAAGAGACCCAGTACTTC

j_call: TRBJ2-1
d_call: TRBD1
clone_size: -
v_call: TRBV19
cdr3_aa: CASSMGSPGGFDNEQFF
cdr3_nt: TGTGCCAGTAGTATGGGATCTCCAGGGGGCTTTGACAATGAGCAGTTCTTC

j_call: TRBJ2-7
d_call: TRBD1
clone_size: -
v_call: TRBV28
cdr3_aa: CASSSTLGGQGIRYEQYF
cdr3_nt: TGTGCCAGCAGTTCCACTCTCGGGGGACAGGGGATTAGGTACGAGCAGTACTTC

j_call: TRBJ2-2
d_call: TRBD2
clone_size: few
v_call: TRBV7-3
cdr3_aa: CASSRTSGNTGELFF
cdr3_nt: TGTGCCAGCAGCAGGACTAGCGGTAACACCGGGGAGCTGTTTTTT

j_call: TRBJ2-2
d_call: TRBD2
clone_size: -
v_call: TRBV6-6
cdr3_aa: CASRSIAGGTGELFF
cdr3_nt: TGTGCCAGCAGAAGTATAGCGGGAGGGACCGGGGAGCTGTTTTTT

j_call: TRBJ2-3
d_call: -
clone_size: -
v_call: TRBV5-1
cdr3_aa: CASSLKTGQTGTDTQYF
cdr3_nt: TGCGCCAGCAGCCTGAAAACCGGACAGACAGGCACAGATACGCAGTATTTT

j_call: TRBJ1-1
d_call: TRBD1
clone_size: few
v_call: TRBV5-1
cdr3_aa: CASSWQGERTEAFF
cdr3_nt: TGCGCCAGCAGCTGGCAGGGGGAGAGAACTGAAGCTTTCTTT

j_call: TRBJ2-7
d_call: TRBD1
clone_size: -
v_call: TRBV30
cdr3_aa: CAWSIGQVSEQYF
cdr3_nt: TGTGCCTGGAGTATAGGACAGGTGAGCGAGCAGTACTTC

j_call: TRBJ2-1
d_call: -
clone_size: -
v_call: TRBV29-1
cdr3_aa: CSGKDSPLTYNEQFF
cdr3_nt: TGCAGCGGAAAGGACAGCCCTCTTACCTACAATGAGCAGTTCTTC

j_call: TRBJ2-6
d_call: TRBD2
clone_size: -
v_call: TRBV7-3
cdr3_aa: CASSPRREVAGANVLTF
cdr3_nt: TGTGCCAGCAGCCCTCGGCGGGAGGTTGCTGGGGCCAACGTCCTGACTTTC

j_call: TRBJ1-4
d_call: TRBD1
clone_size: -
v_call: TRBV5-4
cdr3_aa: CASSHGQDEAQKLFF
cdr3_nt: TGTGCCAGCAGCCATGGACAGGACGAGGCACAAAAACTGTTTTTT

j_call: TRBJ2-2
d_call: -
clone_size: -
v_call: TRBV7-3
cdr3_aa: CASSLSRGSTGELFF
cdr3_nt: TGTGCCAGCAGCTTAAGTAGGGGATCCACCGGGGAGCTGTTTTTT

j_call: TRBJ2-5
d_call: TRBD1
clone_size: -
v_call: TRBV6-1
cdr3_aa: CASSEVGTGSIRTQYF
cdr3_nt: TGTGCCAGCAGTGAAGTTGGGACAGGGTCCATTAGGACCCAGTACTTC

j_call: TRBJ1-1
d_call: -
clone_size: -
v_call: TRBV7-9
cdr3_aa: CASTWGNAEAFF
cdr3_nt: TGTGCCAGCACCTGGGGGAACGCTGAAGCTTTCTTT

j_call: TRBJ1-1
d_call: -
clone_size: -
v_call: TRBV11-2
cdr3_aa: CASSDTGRDTEAFF
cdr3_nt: TGTGCCAGCAGCGATACGGGTCGGGACACTGAAGCTTTCTTT

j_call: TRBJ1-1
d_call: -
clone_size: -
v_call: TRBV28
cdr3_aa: CASSLSSSQGANTEAFF
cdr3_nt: TGTGCCAGCAGCCTCTCCTCCAGTCAGGGCGCGAACACTGAAGCTTTCTTT

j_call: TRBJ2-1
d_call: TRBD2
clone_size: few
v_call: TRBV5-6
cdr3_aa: CASSLLAGGGEQFF
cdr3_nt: TGTGCCAGCAGCTTATTGGCGGGAGGGGGTGAGCAGTTCTTC

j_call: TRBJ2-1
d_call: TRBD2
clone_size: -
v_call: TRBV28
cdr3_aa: CASNKREGYYNEQFF
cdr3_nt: TGTGCCAGCAATAAGCGGGAGGGCTATTACAATGAGCAGTTCTTC

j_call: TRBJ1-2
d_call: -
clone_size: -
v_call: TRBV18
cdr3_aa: CASSLGSSDYGYTF
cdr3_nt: TGTGCCAGCTCTCTAGGAAGTTCCGACTATGGCTACACCTTC

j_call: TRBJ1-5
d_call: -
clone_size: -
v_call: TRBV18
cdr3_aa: CASSPPGGDSNQPQHF
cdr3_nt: TGTGCCAGCTCACCCCCGGGGGGAGATAGCAATCAGCCCCAGCATTTT

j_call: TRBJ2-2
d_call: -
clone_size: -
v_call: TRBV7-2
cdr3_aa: CASSLFPGNTGELFF
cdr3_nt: TGTGCCAGCAGCTTATTCCCTGGGAACACCGGGGAGCTGTTTTTT

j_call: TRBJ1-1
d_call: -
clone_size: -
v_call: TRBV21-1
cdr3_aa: CASSKRQTQNTEAFF
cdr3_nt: TGTGCCAGCAGCAAACGACAGACACAGAACACTGAAGCTTTCTTT

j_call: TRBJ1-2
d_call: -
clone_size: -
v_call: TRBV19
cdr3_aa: CASSMRTGTNYGYTF
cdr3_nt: TGTGCCAGTAGTATGAGAACAGGCACGAACTATGGCTACACCTTC

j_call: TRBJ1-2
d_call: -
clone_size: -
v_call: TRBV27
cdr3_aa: CASSPRGLGYGYTF
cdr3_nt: TGTGCCAGCAGTCCAAGGGGATTGGGCTATGGCTACACCTTC

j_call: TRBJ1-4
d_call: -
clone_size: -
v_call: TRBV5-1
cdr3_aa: CASSLSGSNEKLFF
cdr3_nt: TGCGCCAGCAGCCTATCGGGCAGTAATGAAAAACTGTTTTTT

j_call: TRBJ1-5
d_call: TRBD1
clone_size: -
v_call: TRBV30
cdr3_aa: CAWSLGTGNQPQHF
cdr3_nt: TGTGCCTGGAGTCTAGGGACAGGCAATCAGCCCCAGCATTTT

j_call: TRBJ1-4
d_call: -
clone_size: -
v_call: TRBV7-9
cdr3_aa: CASSPGAIPSNEKLFF
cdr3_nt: TGTGCCAGCAGCCCGGGTGCAATCCCGAGTAATGAAAAACTGTTTTTT

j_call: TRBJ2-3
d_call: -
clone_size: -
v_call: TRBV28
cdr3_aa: CASRHTIVKVLRTDTQYF
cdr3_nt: TGTGCCAGCAGACATACTATTGTGAAGGTCTTGAGGACAGATACGCAGTATTTT

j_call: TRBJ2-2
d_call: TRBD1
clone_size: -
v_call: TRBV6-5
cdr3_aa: CASSYSRTGYTGELFF
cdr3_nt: TGTGCCAGCAGTTACTCAAGGACAGGGTACACCGGGGAGCTGTTTTTT

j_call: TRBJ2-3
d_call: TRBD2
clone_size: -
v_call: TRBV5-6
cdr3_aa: CASSLFLAGGLTDFDTQYF
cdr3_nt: TGTGCCAGCAGCTTGTTCCTAGCGGGGGGGCTTACTGATTTTGATACGCAGTATTTT

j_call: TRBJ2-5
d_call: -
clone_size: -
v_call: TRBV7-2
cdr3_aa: CASSLKVYQETQYF
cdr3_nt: TGTGCCAGCAGCCTAAAAGTGTACCAAGAGACCCAGTACTTC

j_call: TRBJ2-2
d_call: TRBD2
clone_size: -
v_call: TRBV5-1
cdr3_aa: CASSLASGNTGELFF
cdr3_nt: TGCGCCAGCAGCTTGGCTAGCGGGAACACCGGGGAGCTGTTTTTT

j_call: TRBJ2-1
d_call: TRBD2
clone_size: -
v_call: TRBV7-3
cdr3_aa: CASSSSGLAGFNEQFF
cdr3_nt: TGTGCCAGCAGCTCTTCGGGACTAGCGGGTTTCAATGAGCAGTTCTTC

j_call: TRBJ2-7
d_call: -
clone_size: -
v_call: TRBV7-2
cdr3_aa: CASSPRTSYEQYF
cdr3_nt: TGTGCCAGCAGCCCCCGGACAAGCTACGAGCAGTACTTC

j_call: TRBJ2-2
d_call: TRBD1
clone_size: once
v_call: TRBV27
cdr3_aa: CASSLRRQGSTGELFF
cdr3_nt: TGTGCCAGCAGTTTAAGGAGACAGGGAAGCACCGGGGAGCTGTTTTTT